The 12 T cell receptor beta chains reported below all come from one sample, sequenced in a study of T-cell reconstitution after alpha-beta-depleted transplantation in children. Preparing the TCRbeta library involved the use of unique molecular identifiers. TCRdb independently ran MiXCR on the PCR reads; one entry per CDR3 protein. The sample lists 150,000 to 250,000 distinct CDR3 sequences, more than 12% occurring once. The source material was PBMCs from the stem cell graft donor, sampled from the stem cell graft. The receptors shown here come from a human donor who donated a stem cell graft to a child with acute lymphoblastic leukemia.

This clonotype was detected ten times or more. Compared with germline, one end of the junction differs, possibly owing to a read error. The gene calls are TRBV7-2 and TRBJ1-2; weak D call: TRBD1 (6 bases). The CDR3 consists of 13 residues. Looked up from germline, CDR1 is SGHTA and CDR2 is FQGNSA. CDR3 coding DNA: TGTGCCAGCAGCGCCGGGACATGGACTAATACCATCTTC. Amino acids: CASSAGTWTNTIF.

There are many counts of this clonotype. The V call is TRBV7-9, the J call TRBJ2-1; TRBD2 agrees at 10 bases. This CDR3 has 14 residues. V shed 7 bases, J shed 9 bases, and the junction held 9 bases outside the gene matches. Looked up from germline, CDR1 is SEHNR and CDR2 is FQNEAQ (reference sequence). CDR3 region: CASNPTSGRGEQFF. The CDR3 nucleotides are TGTGCCAGCAACCCCACCAGCGGGAGGGGTGAGCAGTTCTTC.

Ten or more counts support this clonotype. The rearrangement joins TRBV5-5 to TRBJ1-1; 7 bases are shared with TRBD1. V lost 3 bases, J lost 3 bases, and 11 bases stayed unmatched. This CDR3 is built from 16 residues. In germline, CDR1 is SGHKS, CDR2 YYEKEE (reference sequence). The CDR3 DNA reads TGTGCCAGCAGCTACCTGGACAGGCCGTTTGACACTGAAGCTTTCTTT. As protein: CASSYLDRPFDTEAFF.

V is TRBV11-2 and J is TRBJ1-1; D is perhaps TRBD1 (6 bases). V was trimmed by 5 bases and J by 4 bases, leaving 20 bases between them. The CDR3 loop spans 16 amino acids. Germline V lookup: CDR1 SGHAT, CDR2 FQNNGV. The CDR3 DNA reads TGTGCCAGCAGCCGTGTGGGGGGGGCGCCGGGCACTGAAGCTTTCTTT. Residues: CASSRVGGAPGTEAFF.

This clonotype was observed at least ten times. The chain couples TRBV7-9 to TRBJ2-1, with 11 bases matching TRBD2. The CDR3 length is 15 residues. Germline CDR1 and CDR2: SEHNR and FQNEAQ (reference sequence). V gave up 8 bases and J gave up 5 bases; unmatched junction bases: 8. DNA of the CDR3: TGTGCCAGCCGGAAGGGGACTAGCGGAGACAATGAGCAGTTCTTC. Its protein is CASRKGTSGDNEQFF.

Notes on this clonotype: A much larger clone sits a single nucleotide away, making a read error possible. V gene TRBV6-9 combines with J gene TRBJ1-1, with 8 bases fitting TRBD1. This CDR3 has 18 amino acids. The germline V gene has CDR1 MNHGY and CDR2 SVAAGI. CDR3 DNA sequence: TGTACCAGCAGTTCATTCGGCACCTTGGACAGGGCGAGAACTGAAGCTTTCTTT. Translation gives CTSSSFGTLDRARTEAFF.

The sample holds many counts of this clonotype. The CDR3 nucleotides are TGTGCCAGCAGCTCCGGGACAGGGGGCGCGGTCGGTGAAAAACTGTTTTTT. Translating it yields CASSSGTGGAVGEKLFF. The chain has TRBV12-3 or TRBV12-4 and TRBJ1-4; 12 nucleotides align to TRBD1. J gave up 7 bases and V 6 bases, and 12 bases lay outside the gene matches. CDR3 length: 17 amino acids.

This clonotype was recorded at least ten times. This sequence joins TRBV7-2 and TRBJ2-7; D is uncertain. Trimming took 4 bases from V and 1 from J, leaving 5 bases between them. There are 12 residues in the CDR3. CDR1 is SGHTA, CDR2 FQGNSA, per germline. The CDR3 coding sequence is TGTGCCAGCAGCTCCATTTCCTACGAGCAGTACTTC. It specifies CASSSISYEQYF.

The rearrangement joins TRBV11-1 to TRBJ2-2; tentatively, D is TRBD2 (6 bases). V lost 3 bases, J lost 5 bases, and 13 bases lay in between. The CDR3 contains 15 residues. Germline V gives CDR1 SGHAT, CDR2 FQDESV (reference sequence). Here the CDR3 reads CASSFGQGGTGELFF. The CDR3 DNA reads TGTGCCAGCAGCTTCGGGCAGGGAGGAACCGGGGAGCTGTTTTTT.

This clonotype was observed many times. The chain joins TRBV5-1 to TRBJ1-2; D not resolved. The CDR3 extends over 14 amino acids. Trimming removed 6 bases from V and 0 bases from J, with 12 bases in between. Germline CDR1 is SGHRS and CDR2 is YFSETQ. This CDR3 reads CASTLGDSNYGYTF. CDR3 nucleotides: TGCGCCAGCACCCTCGGGGATTCTAACTATGGCTACACCTTC.

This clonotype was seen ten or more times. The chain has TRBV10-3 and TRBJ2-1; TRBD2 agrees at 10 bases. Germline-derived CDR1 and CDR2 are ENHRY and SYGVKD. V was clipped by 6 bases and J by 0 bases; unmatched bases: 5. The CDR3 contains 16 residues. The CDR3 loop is CAIRSPSGGSYNEQFF. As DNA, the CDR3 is TGTGCCATCAGAAGCCCTAGCGGGGGCTCCTACAATGAGCAGTTCTTC.

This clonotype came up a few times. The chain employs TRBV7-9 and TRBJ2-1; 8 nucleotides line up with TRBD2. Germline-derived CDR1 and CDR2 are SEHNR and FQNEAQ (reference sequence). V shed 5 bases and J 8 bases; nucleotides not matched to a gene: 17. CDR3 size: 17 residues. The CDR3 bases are TGTGCCAGCAGCAGGGACTCCCACGGGTCGGGAGGGGATGAGCAGTTCTTC. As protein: CASSRDSHGSGGDEQFF. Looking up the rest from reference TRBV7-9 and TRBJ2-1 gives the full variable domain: DTGVSQNPRHKITKRGQNVTFRCDPISEHNRLYWYRQTLGQGPEFLTYFQNEAQLEKSRLLSDRFSAERPKGSFSTLEIQRTEQGDSAMYLCASSRDSHGSGGDEQFFGPGTRLTVL.